The 13 T cell receptor beta chains reported below all come from one sample, sequenced in a study of beta chain features in type 1 diabetes. Points from the study as a whole: Across all four CD4+ subsets, people with type 1 diabetes showed modestly shorter TCRB CDR3s.

The entirety of the isolated RNA underwent reverse transcription, so expressed TCRB transcripts were sequenced. Here immunoSEQ multiplex PCR was the method, and the copy in TCRdb shows in-frame clones only, minus some. The table lists about 660,000 clones, roughly an eighth of them singletons. These receptors have no known antigen. Specimen: naive CD4+ T cells from blood. All receptors derive from a man between 18 and 35 years old with type 1 diabetes.

Worth noting for this clone: Other DNA sequences in the same sample also yield this CDR3. The chain combines TRBV9 with TRBJ1-1; D unresolved. CDR3 length: 13 residues. Trimming left V 2 bases short and J 0 bases short, with 5 bases between. In germline, CDR1 is SGDLS, CDR2 YYNGEE. The CDR3 spells CASSVTVNTEAFF. CDR3 nucleotide sequence: TGTGCCAGCAGCGTGACGGTGAACACTGAAGCTTTCTTT.

The chain is built from TRBV5-1 and TRBJ1-1; D gene uncertain. Trimming took off 1 base at V and 0 bases at J, with 4 bases between the two ends. Germline CDR1 is SGHRS and CDR2 is YFSETQ. The CDR3 covers 13 residues. The CDR3 spells CASSLWVNTEAFF. As DNA, the CDR3 is TGCGCCAGCAGCTTGTGGGTGAACACTGAAGCTTTCTTT. The full variable domain, completed using reference TRBV5-1 and TRBJ1-1, is KAGVTQTPRYLIKTRGQQVTLSCSPISGHRSVSWYQQTPGQGLQFLFEYFSETQRNKGNFPGRFSGRQFSNSRSEMNVSTLELGDSALYLCASSLWVNTEAFFGQGTRLTVV.

The rearrangement joins TRBV30 to TRBJ2-1, with 8 bases matching TRBD1. V lost 4 bases and J lost 5; bases outside the gene matches: 4. Germline CDR1 and CDR2: GTSNPN and SVGIG (reference sequence). The CDR3 extends over 13 amino acids. The CDR3 nucleotides read TGTGCCTGGACTAGGACAGGGAACAATGAGCAGTTCTTC. Its translation is CAWTRTGNNEQFF.

This clone was counted only a few times. The chain carries TRBV6-4 and TRBJ2-3, with D unclear. Deletions cut 1 base from V and 1 base from J, with 6 bases between. This CDR3 region has 14 residues. Looked up from germline, CDR1 is MRHNA and CDR2 is SNTAGT. CDR3 nucleotide sequence: TGTGCCAGCAGTGACTTGGGCGGCACAGATACGCAGTATTTT. This translates into CASSDLGGTDTQYF.

This clone was counted only a few times. The chain uses TRBV7-9 and TRBJ2-5, with D uncertain. The CDR3 contains 15 residues. The V end lost 0 bases, the J end lost 1 base, and 9 bases lay between the germline ends. Germline CDR1 SEHNR, CDR2 FQNEAQ (reference sequence). In DNA, the CDR3 is TGTGCCAGCAGCTTAGCGCAGACGCTCCAAGAGACCCAGTACTTC. It yields the protein CASSLAQTLQETQYF. Full variable domain (rest looked up from reference TRBV7-9 and TRBJ2-5): DTGVSQNPRHKITKRGQNVTFRCDPISEHNRLYWYRQTLGQGPEFLTYFQNEAQLEKSRLLSDRFSAERPKGSFSTLEIQRTEQGDSAMYLCASSLAQTLQETQYFGPGTRLLVL.

This clone turned up a few times. V gene TRBV7-9 combines with J gene TRBJ1-1; weak D call: TRBD1 (6 bases). Germline values: CDR1 SEHNR, CDR2 FQNEAQ (reference sequence). V gave up 1 base and J gave up 4 bases, with 13 bases separating them. There are 15 residues in the CDR3. CDR3 region: CASSLGHRVGTEAFF. The CDR3 DNA reads TGTGCCAGCAGCTTAGGCCACAGGGTGGGCACTGAAGCTTTCTTT. Combining the CDR3 with reference TRBV7-9 and TRBJ1-1 gives the whole variable domain DTGVSQNPRHKITKRGQNVTFRCDPISEHNRLYWYRQTLGQGPEFLTYFQNEAQLEKSRLLSDRFSAERPKGSFSTLEIQRTEQGDSAMYLCASSLGHRVGTEAFFGQGTRLTVV.

The J gene is TRBJ2-3, the V gene TRBV27; 14 bases match TRBD2. The CDR3 extends over 18 amino acids. J was trimmed by 2 bases and V by 4 bases; bases with no gene match: 8. CDR1 and CDR2 (germline): MNHEY, SMNVEV (reference sequence). The CDR3 bases are TGTGCCAGCAGTTCCGGACTAGCGGGGGGAACACACACAGATACGCAGTATTTT. Protein: CASSSGLAGGTHTDTQYF.

This clone was observed a handful of times. The genes are TRBV30 and TRBJ2-5; D unclear. Trimming cost V 1 base and J 4 bases, with 10 bases left between them. CDR1 GTSNPN and CDR2 SVGIG come from the germline V gene (reference sequence). The CDR3 length is 13 residues. CDR3 region: CAWSEGSPETQYF. CDR3 coding DNA: TGTGCCTGGAGTGAGGGATCCCCAGAGACCCAGTACTTC.

The chain couples TRBV5-1 to TRBJ2-1, with 7 positions matching TRBD2. V trimming: 4 bases; J trimming: 2 bases; junction bases outside the gene matches: 9. The germline V gene has CDR1 SGHRS and CDR2 YFSETQ. There are 16 residues in the CDR3. Here the CDR3 DNA reads TGCGCCAGCAGCATCCATCTCGGGACTACCTACAATGAGCAGTTCTTC. This codes for CASSIHLGTTYNEQFF.

This clone was seen a handful of times. The rearrangement uses TRBV7-6 and TRBJ2-7, with D possibly being TRBD1 (6 bases). The length of the CDR3 is 12 residues. V lost 5 bases to trimming and J lost 5 bases, with 10 bases between them. Germline CDR1 and CDR2: SGHVS and FNYEAQ. CDR3 loop: CASSRYRDEQYF. The CDR3 bases are TGTGCCAGCAGCCGTTACAGGGACGAGCAGTACTTC.

This sequence joins TRBV30 and TRBJ2-3; D is unresolved. The CDR3 loop spans 15 amino acids. CDR1 is GTSNPN and CDR2 is SVGIG in the germline V gene (reference sequence). The ends were cut back, 2 bases at V and 4 bases at J, with 16 bases in the middle. The CDR3 sequence is CAWSKSQRVADTQYF. CDR3 coding DNA: TGTGCCTGGAGTAAAAGCCAAAGGGTGGCAGATACGCAGTATTTT.

This chain links TRBV4-1 with TRBJ2-7; D unresolved. Trimming removed 0 bases from V and 2 bases from J, with 5 bases in between. Per the germline V gene, CDR1 is MGHRA and CDR2 is YSYEKL. This CDR3 has 13 residues. Here the CDR3 DNA reads TGCGCCAGCAGCCAAGATAGGGCCTACGAGCAGTACTTC. Protein product: CASSQDRAYEQYF.

There are a few counts of this clone. The chain couples TRBV4-2 to TRBJ1-1; D is unresolved. The germline V gene encodes CDR1 LGHNA and CDR2 YNFKEQ. The CDR3 has 12 residues. Trimming pared 2 bases from V and 8 bases from J, leaving 9 bases between. The CDR3 DNA follows: TGTGCCAGCAGCCAACGGACGGGAGAAGCTTTCTTT. It specifies CASSQRTGEAFF.